This TCR beta chain comes out of a study of HIV-infected patients and healthy controls. This clonotype was recorded many times. Whole blood was used without fractionation, so all unsorted peripheral T cells were included. Alpha and beta constant-region primers primed reverse transcription of 400 to 650 ng RNA. Using multiplexing indices, alpha and beta chain libraries were generated apart by chain-specific third strand synthesis. Each cDNA molecule was barcoded, and a single primer pair amplified each chain. TCRdb analysed the 5' RACE reads with MiXCR anew, one entry per CDR3 protein. The sample carries 8,500 to 11,000 distinct CDR3 sequences, around 7.6% recorded once. Germline V gene sequence: CDR1 WSHSY, CDR2 SAAADI. The V end lost 3 bases, the J end lost 3 bases, and 9 bases lay between the germline ends. This CDR3 is built from 13 residues.

Sequencing was carried out using blood. This chain uses TRBV10-2 with TRBJ2-7; D ambiguous. The origin of this receptor is an adult in good health. The CDR3 DNA follows: TGCGCCAGCAGTGACCCGAATAGCTACGAGCAGTACTTC. Residues: CASSDPNSYEQYF.